This T cell receptor beta chain was captured by sequencing in a study of cytomegalovirus exposure and HLA in healthy donors. Primers: 60 Vbeta forward and 13 Jbeta reverse. Some clones are missing from TCRdb's copy, which holds only in-frame ones; the method was immunoSEQ multiplex PCR. The sample shows 150,000 to 200,000 clones, 65% to 80% of them seen only once. The TCR was taken from a male donor in good health and CMV-seronegative. Sequencing was performed on PBMCs.

The CDR3 DNA follows: TGTGCCAGCAGCTTAGGGGGCCTCCGGGATCAGCCCCAGCATTTT. It specifies CASSLGGLRDQPQHF. The genes are TRBV11-2 and TRBJ1-5; D possibly corresponds to TRBD1 (5 bases). Germline V gene lookup returns CDR1 SGHAT and CDR2 FQNNGV. The CDR3 has 15 amino acids. With 1 base removed from V and 5 bases from J, the gap between germline ends came to 12 bases.